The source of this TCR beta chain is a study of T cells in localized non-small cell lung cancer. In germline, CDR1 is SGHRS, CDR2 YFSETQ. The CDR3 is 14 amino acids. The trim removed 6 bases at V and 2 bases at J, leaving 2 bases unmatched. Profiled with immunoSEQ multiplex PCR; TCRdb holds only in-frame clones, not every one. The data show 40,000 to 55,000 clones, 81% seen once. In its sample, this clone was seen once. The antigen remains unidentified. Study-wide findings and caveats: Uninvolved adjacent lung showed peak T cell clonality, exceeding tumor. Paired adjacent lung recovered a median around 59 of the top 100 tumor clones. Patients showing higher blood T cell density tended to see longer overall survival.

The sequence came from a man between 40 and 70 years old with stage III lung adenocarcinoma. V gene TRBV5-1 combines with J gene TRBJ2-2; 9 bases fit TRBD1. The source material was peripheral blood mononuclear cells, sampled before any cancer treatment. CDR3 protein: CASTDRGNTGELFF. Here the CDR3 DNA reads TGCGCCAGCACGGACAGGGGTAACACCGGGGAGCTGTTTTTT.